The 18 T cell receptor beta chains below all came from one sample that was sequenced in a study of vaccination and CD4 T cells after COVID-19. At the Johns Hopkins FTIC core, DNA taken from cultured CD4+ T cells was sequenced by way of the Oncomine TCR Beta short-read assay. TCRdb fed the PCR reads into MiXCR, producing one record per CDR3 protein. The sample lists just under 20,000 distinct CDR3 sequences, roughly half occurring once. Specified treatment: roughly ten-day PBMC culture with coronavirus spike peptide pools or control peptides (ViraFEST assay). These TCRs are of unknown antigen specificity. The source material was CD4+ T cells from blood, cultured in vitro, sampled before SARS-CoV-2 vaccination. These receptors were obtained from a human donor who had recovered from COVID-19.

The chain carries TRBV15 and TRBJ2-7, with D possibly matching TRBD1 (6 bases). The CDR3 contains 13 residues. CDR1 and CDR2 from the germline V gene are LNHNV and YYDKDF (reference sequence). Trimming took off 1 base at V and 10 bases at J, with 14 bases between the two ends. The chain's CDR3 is CATSRASQGSQYF. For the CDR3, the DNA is TGTGCCACCAGCAGAGCCTCGCAGGGGAGCCAGTACTTC.

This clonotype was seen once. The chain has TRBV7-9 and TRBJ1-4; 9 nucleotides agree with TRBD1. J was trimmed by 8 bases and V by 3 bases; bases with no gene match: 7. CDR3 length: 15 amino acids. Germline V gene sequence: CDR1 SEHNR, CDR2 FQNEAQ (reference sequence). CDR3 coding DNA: TGTGCCAGCAGCTTTACAGGGGGCCTGCGAGAAAAACTGTTTTTT. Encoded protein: CASSFTGGLREKLFF.

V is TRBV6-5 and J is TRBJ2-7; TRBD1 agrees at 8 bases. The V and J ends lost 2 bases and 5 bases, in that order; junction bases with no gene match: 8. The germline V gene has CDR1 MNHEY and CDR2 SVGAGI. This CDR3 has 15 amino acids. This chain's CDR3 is CASSYPGQGDDEQYF. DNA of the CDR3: TGTGCCAGCAGTTACCCTGGACAGGGAGATGACGAGCAGTACTTC.

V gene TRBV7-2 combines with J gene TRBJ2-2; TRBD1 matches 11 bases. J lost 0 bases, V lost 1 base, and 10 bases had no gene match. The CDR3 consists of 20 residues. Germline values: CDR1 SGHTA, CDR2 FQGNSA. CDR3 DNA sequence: TGTGCCAGCAGCTTAGTCGGACAGGGGGCTCGATACGCGAACACCGGGGAGCTGTTTTTT. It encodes CASSLVGQGARYANTGELFF.

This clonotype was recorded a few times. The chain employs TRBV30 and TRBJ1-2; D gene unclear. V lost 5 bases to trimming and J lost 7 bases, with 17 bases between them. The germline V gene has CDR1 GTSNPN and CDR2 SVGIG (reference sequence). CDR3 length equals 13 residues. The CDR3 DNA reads TGTGCCTGGGGACTGGACTCTCGGGGTGGCTACACCTTC. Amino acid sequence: CAWGLDSRGGYTF.

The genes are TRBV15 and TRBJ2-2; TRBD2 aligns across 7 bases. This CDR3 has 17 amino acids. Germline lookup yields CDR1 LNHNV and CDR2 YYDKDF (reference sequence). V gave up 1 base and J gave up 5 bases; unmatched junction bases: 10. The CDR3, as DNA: TGTGCCACCAGCAGAGGGGGGGGAGCAGGCAAGACCGGGGAGCTGTTTTTT. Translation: CATSRGGGAGKTGELFF. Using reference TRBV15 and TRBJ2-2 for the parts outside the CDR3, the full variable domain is DAMVIQNPRYQVTQFGKPVTLSCSQTLNHNVMYWYQQKSSQAPKLLFHYYDKDFNNEADTPDNFQSRRPNTSFCFLDIRSPGLGDTAMYLCATSRGGGAGKTGELFFGEGSRLTVL.

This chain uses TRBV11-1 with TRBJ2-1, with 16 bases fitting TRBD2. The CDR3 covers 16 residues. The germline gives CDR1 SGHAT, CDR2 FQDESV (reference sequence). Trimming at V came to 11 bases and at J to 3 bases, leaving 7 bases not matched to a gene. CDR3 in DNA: TGTGCCTCCTCGGGACTAGCGGGGGGGATCTACAATGAGCAGTTCTTC. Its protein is CASSGLAGGIYNEQFF.

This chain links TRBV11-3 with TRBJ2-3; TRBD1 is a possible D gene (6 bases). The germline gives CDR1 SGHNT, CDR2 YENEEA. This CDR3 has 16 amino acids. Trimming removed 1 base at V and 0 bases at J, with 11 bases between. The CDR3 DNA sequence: TGTGCCAGCAGCTTAGGACAGGCCTCGAGCACAGATACGCAGTATTTT. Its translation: CASSLGQASSTDTQYF.

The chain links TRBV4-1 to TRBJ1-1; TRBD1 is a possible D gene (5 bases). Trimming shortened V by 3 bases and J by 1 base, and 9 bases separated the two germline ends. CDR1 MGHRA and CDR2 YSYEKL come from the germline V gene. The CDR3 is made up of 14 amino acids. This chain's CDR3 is CASSHDSGNTEAFF. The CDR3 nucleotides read TGCGCCAGCAGCCACGACAGTGGGAACACTGAAGCTTTCTTT.

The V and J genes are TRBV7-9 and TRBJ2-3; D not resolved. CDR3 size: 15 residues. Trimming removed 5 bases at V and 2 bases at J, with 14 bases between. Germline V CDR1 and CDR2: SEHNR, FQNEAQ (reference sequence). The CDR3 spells CASSPPLVLTDTQYF. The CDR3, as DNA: TGTGCCAGCAGCCCCCCATTGGTCCTCACAGATACGCAGTATTTT. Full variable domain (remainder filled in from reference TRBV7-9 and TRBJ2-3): DTGVSQNPRHKITKRGQNVTFRCDPISEHNRLYWYRQTLGQGPEFLTYFQNEAQLEKSRLLSDRFSAERPKGSFSTLEIQRTEQGDSAMYLCASSPPLVLTDTQYFGPGTRLTVL.

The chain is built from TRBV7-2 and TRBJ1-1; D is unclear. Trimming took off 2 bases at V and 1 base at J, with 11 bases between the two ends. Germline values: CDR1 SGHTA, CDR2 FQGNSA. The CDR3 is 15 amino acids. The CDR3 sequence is CASSLYSQQNTEAFF. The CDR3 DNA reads TGTGCCAGCAGCTTATATAGTCAACAGAACACTGAAGCTTTCTTT.

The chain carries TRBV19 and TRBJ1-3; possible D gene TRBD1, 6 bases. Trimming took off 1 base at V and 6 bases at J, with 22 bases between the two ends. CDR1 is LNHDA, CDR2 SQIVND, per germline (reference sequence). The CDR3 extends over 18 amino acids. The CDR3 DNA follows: TGTGCCAGTAGTATAGCCGAGACGGGGGCCGACCTTGAAAACACCATATATTTT. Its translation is CASSIAETGADLENTIYF.

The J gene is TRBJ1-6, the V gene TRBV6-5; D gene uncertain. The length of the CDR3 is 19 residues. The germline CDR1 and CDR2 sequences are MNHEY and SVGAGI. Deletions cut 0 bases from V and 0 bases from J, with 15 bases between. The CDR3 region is CASSYSWRGGSSYNSPLHF. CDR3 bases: TGTGCCAGCAGTTACTCATGGCGGGGAGGTAGCTCCTATAATTCACCCCTCCACTTT.

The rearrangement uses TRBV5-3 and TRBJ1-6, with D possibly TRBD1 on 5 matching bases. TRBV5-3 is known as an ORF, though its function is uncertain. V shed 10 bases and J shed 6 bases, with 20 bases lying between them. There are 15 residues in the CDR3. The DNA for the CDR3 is TGTGCCCGAGGCGGGGATGGACATCTTAATTCACCCCTCCACTTT. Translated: CARGGDGHLNSPLHF.

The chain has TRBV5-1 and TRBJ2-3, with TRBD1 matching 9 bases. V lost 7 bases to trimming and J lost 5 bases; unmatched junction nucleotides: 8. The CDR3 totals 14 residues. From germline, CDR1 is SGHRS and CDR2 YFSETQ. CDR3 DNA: TGCGCCAGCTGCATAACAGGGGGCAGAGATACGCAGTATTTT. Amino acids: CASCITGGRDTQYF.

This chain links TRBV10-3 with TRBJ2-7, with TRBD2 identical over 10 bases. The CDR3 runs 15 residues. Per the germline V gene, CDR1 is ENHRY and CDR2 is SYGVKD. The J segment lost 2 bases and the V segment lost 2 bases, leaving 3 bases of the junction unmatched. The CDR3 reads CAISETSGVTYEQYF. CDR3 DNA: TGTGCCATCAGTGAGACTAGCGGGGTGACCTACGAGCAGTACTTC.

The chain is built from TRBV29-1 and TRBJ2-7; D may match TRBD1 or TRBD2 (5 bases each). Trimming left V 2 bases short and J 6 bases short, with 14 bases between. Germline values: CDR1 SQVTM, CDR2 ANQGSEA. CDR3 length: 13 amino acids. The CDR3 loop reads CSVETSGASEQYF. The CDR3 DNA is TGCAGCGTTGAAACGTCCGGGGCTAGCGAGCAGTACTTC.

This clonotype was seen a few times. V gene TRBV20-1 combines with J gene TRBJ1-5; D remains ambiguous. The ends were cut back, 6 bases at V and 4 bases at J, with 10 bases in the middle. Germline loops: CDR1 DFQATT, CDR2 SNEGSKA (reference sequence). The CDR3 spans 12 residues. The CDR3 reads CSAQPGNQPQHF. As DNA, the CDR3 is TGCAGTGCCCAGCCCGGGAATCAGCCCCAGCATTTT.